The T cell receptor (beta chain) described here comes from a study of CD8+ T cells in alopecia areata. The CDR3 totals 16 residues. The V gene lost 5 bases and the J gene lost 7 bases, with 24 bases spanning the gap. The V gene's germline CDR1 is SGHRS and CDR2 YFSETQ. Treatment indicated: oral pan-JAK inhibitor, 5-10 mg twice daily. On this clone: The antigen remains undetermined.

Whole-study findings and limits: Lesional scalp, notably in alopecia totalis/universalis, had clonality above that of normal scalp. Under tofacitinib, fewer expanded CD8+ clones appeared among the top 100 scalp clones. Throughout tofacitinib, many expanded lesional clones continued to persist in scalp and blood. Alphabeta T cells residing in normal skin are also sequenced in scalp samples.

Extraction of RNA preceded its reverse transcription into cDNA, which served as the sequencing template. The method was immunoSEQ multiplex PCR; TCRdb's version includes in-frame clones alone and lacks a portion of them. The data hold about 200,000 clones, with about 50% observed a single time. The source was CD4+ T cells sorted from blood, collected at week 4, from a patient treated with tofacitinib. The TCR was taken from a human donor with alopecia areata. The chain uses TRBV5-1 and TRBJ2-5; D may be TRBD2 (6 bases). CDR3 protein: CASRPWTPGSHGTQYF. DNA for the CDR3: TGCGCCAGCAGGCCCTGGACCCCCGGGAGTCACGGGACCCAGTACTTC.